Here is one T cell receptor beta chain with its context. No antigen is known for it. Within one base of it there is no much larger clone, and no base qualities were kept. The sample is drawn from a study of CD8 T cells in Susac syndrome (dated by TCRdb to between 2019 and 2020). In the study overall: Whether CD8+ T cell activation and differentiation in Susac syndrome was antigen driven was tested using repertoire sequencing. Clonality of the CD8+ T cell repertoire was compared between eleven to twelve healthy donors, roughly 14 Susac syndrome patients and about 15 multiple sclerosis patients.

RNA was extracted with the RNeasy kit and 0.5 to 1 ug was reverse transcribed using random hexamers. The immunoSEQ multiplex PCR assay, which covers 54 Vbeta and 13 Jbeta segments, was used to amplify TCR beta CDR3 regions. PCR amplification bias was corrected using a synthetic template baseline for primer optimization and computational correction. Concerning the study's data processing: Reads were annotated to V, D and J genes per IMGT and analyzed with immunoSEQ Analyzer, keeping only productive sequences. Clonality was computed as one minus Shannon entropy normalized by log2 of the number of productive unique sequences. For each patient and control, public and private clones were evaluated among the 100 most prevalent clones. Susac-specific clones were defined as absent from healthy and MS cohorts, around 1,000 published viral clones and other ImmuneACCESS disease sequences. TCRdb reanalyzed the raw reads on its own, using fastp at Q25 for trimming and MiXCR for clone calling, and kept in-frame beta chains. When rows share a CDR3 protein, they turn into one entry using the most common DNA and genes. For this entry, the V and J calls and clone size follow TCRdb and not the study's own pipeline. This sample has 330,000 or so distinct CDR3 sequences in its table, and 75% to 90% of those were observed once. The ten largest make up around 0.18% of the sample.

Peripheral blood CD8+ and CD4+ T cells from healthy donors, Susac syndrome patients and multiple sclerosis patients were profiled by high-throughput TCR beta sequencing. Treatment-naive patients with stable or active relapsing-remitting disease fulfilling revised McDonald criteria were used as multiple sclerosis controls. Bulk CD8+ and CD4+ T cells were purified by magnetic negative isolation, whereas CD8+ TEMRA cells were enriched by FACS. Blood was collected in EDTA tubes and processed within 24 hours, with PBMCs isolated through density gradient centrifugation. PBMCs intended for TCR sequencing were cryopreserved in liquid nitrogen and thawed later in a water bath at 37 degrees C. Purity of sorted or isolated CD4+, CD8+ and CD8+ TEMRA cells was at least 90%. What the authors observed across the whole study: The study acknowledged that relatively few individuals were included in the TCR sequencing and HLA analysis.

From the cysteine through the phenylalanine, the CDR3 covers 13 amino acids. Only the CDR3 portion is preserved as DNA: 39 bases, with reading frame beginning at the first base. CDR1 and CDR2, per the germline V gene (reference sequence), are SEHNR and FQNEAQ. V was cut back by 5 bases and J by 4 bases, leaving a gap of 11 bases between them. The chain couples TRBV7-9 to TRBJ1-1, with no reliable assignment of the D segment. The source material was CD8+ T cells from PBMCs. This TCR was sampled from a human donor with multiple sclerosis. The DNA reads as follows: TGTGCCAGCAGCGCACAGCCGGCCACTGAAGCTTTCTTT. This translates into CASSAQPATEAFF.